Each of the 23 T cell receptor beta chains below was sequenced from the same sample in a study of shared clonotypes between healthy human individuals. Naive CD8 cells lacked CD45RO and underwent positive selection for CCR7, leaving out terminally differentiated effector memory CD45RA+ cells. The table came from immunoSEQ multiplex PCR; TCRdb's copy has only in-frame clones and leaves some out. The table includes millions of clones, around 96% detected once. Source material: naive CD8+ T cells sorted from blood. The receptors come from a man aged 18 to 35 in good health.

This chain joins TRBV4-3 and TRBJ2-2, with D unresolved. The CDR3 contains 15 residues. Trimming pared 5 bases from V and 3 bases from J, leaving 13 bases between. CDR1 and CDR2 (germline): LGHNA, YSLEER. In nucleotides, the CDR3 is TGCGCCAGCAGCAATGGGCCGTGGGACACCGGGGAGCTGTTTTTT. Translating gives CASSNGPWDTGELFF.

The genes are TRBV4-1 and TRBJ2-5; D uncertain. The germline gives CDR1 MGHRA, CDR2 YSYEKL. The ends were cut back, 0 bases at V and 2 bases at J, with 10 bases in the middle. This CDR3 has 15 amino acids. The CDR3, as DNA: TGCGCCAGCAGCCAAGATTGGTCCTGGCAAGAGACCCAGTACTTC. The encoded protein is CASSQDWSWQETQYF.

This rearrangement joins TRBV7-9 to TRBJ1-1, with a tentative D call TRBD1 (5 bases). V lost 1 base and J 1 base, leaving 10 bases between the germline ends. Germline V gives CDR1 SEHNR, CDR2 FQNEAQ (reference sequence). The CDR3 length is 15 residues. Written as DNA, the CDR3 is TGTGCCAGCAGCTTAGAGGGGCCGGAGAACACTGAAGCTTTCTTT. As protein: CASSLEGPENTEAFF. Looking up the rest from reference TRBV7-9 and TRBJ1-1 gives the full variable domain: DTGVSQNPRHKITKRGQNVTFRCDPISEHNRLYWYRQTLGQGPEFLTYFQNEAQLEKSRLLSDRFSAERPKGSFSTLEIQRTEQGDSAMYLCASSLEGPENTEAFFGQGTRLTVV.

Concerning this clone itself: Other DNA sequences from this sample encode an identical CDR3 as well. The chain joins TRBV5-1 to TRBJ2-2; weak D call: TRBD1 (5 bases). From germline, CDR1 is SGHRS and CDR2 YFSETQ. The length of the CDR3 is 15 residues. Deletions cut 0 bases from V and 1 base from J, with 7 bases between. For the CDR3, the DNA is TGCGCCAGCAGCTTGGAGGGGCGGAACACCGGGGAGCTGTTTTTT. Translation gives CASSLEGRNTGELFF.

This clone was detected only a few times. The chain couples TRBV28 to TRBJ2-6, with D tentatively TRBD1 (8 bases). There are 17 residues in the CDR3. CDR1 and CDR2 from the germline V gene are MDHEN and SYDVKM. Trimming left V 6 bases short and J 4 bases short, with 19 bases between. The CDR3 DNA follows: TGTGCCAGCAGCCCTGGACAGGGAGGGAGAGGGGCCAACGTCCTGACTTTC. Translated, it gives CASSPGQGGRGANVLTF.

Turning to this clone: Other DNA sequences within the sample encode an identical CDR3. V is TRBV5-6 and J is TRBJ2-3; D may be TRBD1 or TRBD2 (5 bases each). Germline CDR1 reads SGHDT; CDR2 reads YYEEEE. This CDR3 has 13 residues. Deletions cut 0 bases from V and 6 bases from J, with 8 bases between. The CDR3 is CASSLGGADTQYF. In nucleotides, the CDR3 is TGTGCCAGCAGCTTGGGAGGGGCCGATACGCAGTATTTT. The full variable domain, completed using reference TRBV5-6 and TRBJ2-3, is DAGVTQSPTHLIKTRGQQVTLRCSPKSGHDTVSWYQQALGQGPQFIFQYYEEEERQRGNFPDRFSGHQFPNYSSELNVNALLLGDSALYLCASSLGGADTQYFGPGTRLTVL.

V usage is TRBV6-1 and J usage is TRBJ2-7; D remains ambiguous. V lost 2 bases to trimming and J lost 4 bases, with 18 bases between them. Germline CDR1 and CDR2: MNHNS and SASEGT. The CDR3 has 16 amino acids. The CDR3 DNA reads as TGTGCCAGCAGTGAAATAGGAACCCCCGGCCCTTACGAGCAGTACTTC. Protein sequence: CASSEIGTPGPYEQYF.

This chain uses TRBV27 with TRBJ2-7; D may be TRBD2 (6 bases). With 3 bases removed from V and 4 bases from J, the gap between germline ends came to 16 bases. The germline CDR1 and CDR2 sequences are MNHEY and SMNVEV (reference sequence). The CDR3 is 15 residues long. The CDR3 spells CASSLGVGEVYEQYF. DNA of the CDR3: TGTGCCAGCAGTTTGGGTGTCGGGGAGGTTTACGAGCAGTACTTC.

V and J are TRBV5-1 and TRBJ2-1; D remains ambiguous. The germline CDR1 and CDR2 sequences are SGHRS and YFSETQ. V lost 0 bases to trimming and J lost 8 bases, with 6 bases between them. The CDR3 is 12 amino acids. The CDR3 is CASSLDRYEQFF. The CDR3 DNA sequence: TGCGCCAGCAGCTTGGATAGGTATGAGCAGTTCTTC.

On this clone: The same CDR3 arises from other DNA sequences in this sample as well. This sequence joins TRBV30 and TRBJ2-3, with a tentative D call TRBD2 (6 bases). Trimming removed 0 bases from V and 3 bases from J, with 13 bases in between. The germline V gene has CDR1 GTSNPN and CDR2 SVGIG (reference sequence). The CDR3 is 15 amino acids. This chain's CDR3 is CAWSVLAGSTDTQYF. In DNA, the CDR3 is TGTGCCTGGAGTGTACTAGCAGGGAGTACAGATACGCAGTATTTT.

The V gene is TRBV27, the J gene TRBJ2-6; D is undetermined. The length of the CDR3 is 13 residues. V lost 8 bases and J 4 bases, leaving 9 bases between the germline ends. Germline values: CDR1 MNHEY, CDR2 SMNVEV (reference sequence). The CDR3 is CASSYIGANVLTF. The CDR3 nucleotides are TGTGCCAGCTCGTACATCGGGGCCAACGTCCTGACTTTC.

J is TRBJ1-2 and V is TRBV18, with TRBD1 identical over 7 bases. Germline V gives CDR1 KGHSH, CDR2 LQKENI. The CDR3 covers 17 residues. J lost 0 bases, V lost 3 bases, and 10 bases had no gene match. CDR3 amino acids: CASSPIQTGYANYGYTF. The CDR3 DNA reads TGTGCCAGCTCACCCATTCAGACAGGGTACGCTAACTATGGCTACACCTTC.

This chain uses TRBV30 with TRBJ1-4, with 7 positions matching TRBD1. The CDR3 has 12 residues. Germline V gene sequence: CDR1 GTSNPN, CDR2 SVGIG (reference sequence). The ends lost 5 bases at V and 7 bases at J; junction bases unmatched: 4. The CDR3 loop is CAWQGGSEKLFF. In nucleotides, the CDR3 is TGTGCCTGGCAGGGGGGGAGTGAAAAACTGTTTTTT.

The chain carries TRBV5-4 and TRBJ2-7, with 10 positions matching TRBD2. This CDR3 comprises 18 residues. V dropped 0 bases and J dropped 2; count of bases not matched to a gene: 11. Germline loops: CDR1 SGHNT, CDR2 YYREEE (reference sequence). CDR3 sequence: CASSLGISGGPEAYEQYF. CDR3 bases: TGTGCCAGCAGCTTGGGTATTAGCGGGGGGCCAGAGGCCTACGAGCAGTACTTC.

This chain connects TRBV6-5 to TRBJ1-3; 8 positions match TRBD1. Unmatched junction bases numbered 6, after V lost 6 bases and J lost 2 bases. Germline CDR1 is MNHEY and CDR2 is SVGAGI. CDR3 length: 15 residues. The chain's CDR3 is CASRQGDWAGNTIYF. In nucleotides, the CDR3 is TGTGCCAGCAGACAGGGGGATTGGGCTGGAAACACCATATATTTT.

The chain uses TRBV5-6 and TRBJ2-7; a possible D gene is TRBD1 (6 bases). The CDR3 covers 14 residues. Trimming took 4 bases from V and 3 from J, leaving 14 bases between them. Germline values: CDR1 SGHDT, CDR2 YYEEEE. The CDR3 bases are TGTGCCAGCAGCCCTGGACAGATAAACTACGAGCAGTACTTC. Encoded protein: CASSPGQINYEQYF. The complete variable domain, with remaining parts taken from reference TRBV5-6 and TRBJ2-7, reads DAGVTQSPTHLIKTRGQQVTLRCSPKSGHDTVSWYQQALGQGPQFIFQYYEEEERQRGNFPDRFSGHQFPNYSSELNVNALLLGDSALYLCASSPGQINYEQYFGPGTRLTVT.

The genes are TRBV29-1 and TRBJ1-1, with unresolved D. Germline V CDR1 and CDR2: SQVTM, ANQGSEA. The CDR3 is 12 amino acids. The ends were cut back, 3 bases at V and 3 bases at J, with 8 bases in the middle. The CDR3 DNA is TGCAGCGTTGACCCATGGGACACTGAAGCTTTCTTT. Amino acid sequence: CSVDPWDTEAFF.

This rearrangement joins TRBV6-5 to TRBJ1-4; TRBD1 is a possible D gene (6 bases). Germline-derived CDR1 and CDR2 are MNHEY and SVGAGI. This CDR3 is 13 amino acids long. V lost 1 base to trimming and J lost 14 bases, with 14 bases between them. The CDR3 region has the DNA TGTGCCAGCAGTTACTATGGGGACAACCAGCTGTTTTTT. This encodes CASSYYGDNQLFF.

This chain joins TRBV7-9 and TRBJ2-2; tentative D call: TRBD2 (5 bases). The germline gives CDR1 SEHNR, CDR2 FQNEAQ (reference sequence). Trimming took 2 bases from V and 4 from J, leaving 11 bases between them. CDR3 length: 15 amino acids. Here the CDR3 DNA reads TGTGCCAGCAGCTTATCCAGCGGCGGCACCGGGGAGCTGTTTTTT. Translation: CASSLSSGGTGELFF.

This chain links TRBV13 with TRBJ2-2, with D uncertain. Per the germline V gene, CDR1 is PRHDT and CDR2 is FYEKMQ (reference sequence). The CDR3 runs to 11 residues. V was pared by 5 bases and J by 6 bases, with 4 bases between. The CDR3 reads CASSMSGELFF. The DNA for the CDR3 is TGTGCCAGCAGCATGTCCGGGGAGCTGTTTTTT.

The CDR3 bases are TGTGCCAGCAGCTTAATAGCGAACACCGGGGAGCTGTTTTTT. Translating it yields CASSLIANTGELFF. The chain employs TRBV13 and TRBJ2-2; unclear D gene. With 2 bases removed from V and 0 bases from J, the gap between germline ends came to 4 bases. Germline V gives CDR1 PRHDT, CDR2 FYEKMQ (reference sequence). The CDR3 length is 14 residues.

The V call is TRBV9, the J call TRBJ2-7; TRBD2 is a possible D gene (5 bases). V lost 5 bases and J 7 bases, leaving 16 bases between the germline ends. The CDR3 has 13 amino acids. Germline V CDR1 and CDR2: SGDLS, YYNGEE. The CDR3 DNA is TGTGCCAGCAGTCCCAACGACTACGGGGAGCAGTACTTC. Its protein is CASSPNDYGEQYF.

The rearrangement uses TRBV7-9 and TRBJ2-7; no clear D. V gave up 6 bases and J gave up 2 bases, with 11 bases separating them. CDR1 and CDR2 from the germline V gene are SEHNR and FQNEAQ (reference sequence). The CDR3 length is 13 residues. CDR3 amino acids: CASRADSTYEQYF. CDR3 bases: TGTGCCAGCAGGGCTGACTCCACCTACGAGCAGTACTTC.